This TCR beta chain was captured by sequencing in a study of blood T cell repertoires in COVID-19. The wider study: In each case, the material was cDNA or gDNA derived from T cells, B-cell-depleted T cells, or PBMCs.

Sequencing used immunoSEQ multiplex PCR; TCRdb keeps in-frame clones, though not all of them. The sample includes 75,000 to 95,000 clones, almost 90% of them seen just once. V lost 8 bases, J lost 2 bases, and 11 bases lay in between. Germline values: CDR1 MNHEY, CDR2 SVGAGI. The length of the CDR3 is 13 residues. The source material was peripheral blood. This receptor was identified in a human donor in a cohort sampled during active COVID-19. J is TRBJ2-3 and V is TRBV6-5, with a tentative D call TRBD1 (6 bases). The CDR3 coding sequence is TGTGCCAGCCATCAGGGGTACACAGATACGCAGTATTTT. Amino acids: CASHQGYTDTQYF.